This section outlines one TCR beta chain sequence together with its context. Germline V CDR1 and CDR2: GTSNPN, SVGIG (reference sequence). The V gene lost 8 bases and the J gene lost 17 bases, with 16 bases spanning the gap. This CDR3 is built from 10 residues. This table comes from immunoSEQ multiplex PCR, and its TCRdb copy is limited to in-frame clones, with some not included. The sample records over 40,000 clones, around 89% being singletons. This sample is part of a study of T cell changes during pregnancy in multiple sclerosis. The J gene is TRBJ2-6, the V gene TRBV30; TRBD2 is a possible D gene (6 bases). The sequences come from CD4+ T cells from peripheral blood mononuclear cells, collected in the second trimester of pregnancy. The receptor was derived from a female donor with multiple sclerosis, enrolled in a pregnancy study. Here the CDR3 DNA reads TGTGCCGCACGACTAGGGGTTTTGACTTTC. It is translated as CAARLGVLTF.